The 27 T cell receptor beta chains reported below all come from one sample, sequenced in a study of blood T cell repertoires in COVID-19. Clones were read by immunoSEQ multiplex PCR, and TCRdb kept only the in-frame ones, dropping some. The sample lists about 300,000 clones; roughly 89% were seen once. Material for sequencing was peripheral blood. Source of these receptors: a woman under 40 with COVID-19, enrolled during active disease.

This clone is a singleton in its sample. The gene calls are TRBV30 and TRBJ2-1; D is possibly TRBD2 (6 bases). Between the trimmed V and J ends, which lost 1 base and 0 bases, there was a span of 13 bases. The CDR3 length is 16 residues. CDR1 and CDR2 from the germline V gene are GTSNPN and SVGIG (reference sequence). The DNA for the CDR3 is TGTGCCTGGAGTGCCCCGGGACTGAGCTCCTACAATGAGCAGTTCTTC. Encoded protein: CAWSAPGLSSYNEQFF. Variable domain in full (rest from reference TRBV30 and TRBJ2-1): SQTIHQWPATLVQPVGSPLSLECTVEGTSNPNLYWYRQAAGRGLQLLFYSVGIGQISSEVPQNLSASRPQDRQFILSSKKLLLSDSGFYLCAWSAPGLSSYNEQFFGPGTRLTVL.

CDR3 coding DNA: TGTGCCAGTAGTATAGATCTGGCAGGTAAGGGAAACACCATATATTTT. Protein sequence: CASSIDLAGKGNTIYF. V gene TRBV19 combines with J gene TRBJ1-3; D gene ambiguous. Trimming removed 0 bases at V and 4 bases at J, with 13 bases between. The CDR3 totals 16 residues. Germline lookup yields CDR1 LNHDA and CDR2 SQIVND (reference sequence).

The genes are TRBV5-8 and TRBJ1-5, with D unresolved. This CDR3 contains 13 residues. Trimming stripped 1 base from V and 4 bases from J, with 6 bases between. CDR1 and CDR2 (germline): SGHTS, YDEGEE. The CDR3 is CASSLRGNQPQHF. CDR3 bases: TGTGCCAGCAGCTTGCGGGGAAATCAGCCCCAGCATTTT.

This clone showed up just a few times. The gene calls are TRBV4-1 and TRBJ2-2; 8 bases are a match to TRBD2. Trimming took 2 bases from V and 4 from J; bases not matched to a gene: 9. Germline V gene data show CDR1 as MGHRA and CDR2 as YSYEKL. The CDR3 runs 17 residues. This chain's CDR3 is CASSQISGGGGTGELFF. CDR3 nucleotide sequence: TGCGCCAGCAGCCAAATAAGCGGGGGCGGCGGCACCGGGGAGCTGTTTTTT.

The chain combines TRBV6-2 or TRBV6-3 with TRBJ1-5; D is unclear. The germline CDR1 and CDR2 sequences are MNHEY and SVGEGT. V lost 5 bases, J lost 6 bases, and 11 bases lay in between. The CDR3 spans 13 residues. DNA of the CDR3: TGTGCCAGCAGTATTTCGGAGGGTCAGCCCCAGCATTTT. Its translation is CASSISEGQPQHF.

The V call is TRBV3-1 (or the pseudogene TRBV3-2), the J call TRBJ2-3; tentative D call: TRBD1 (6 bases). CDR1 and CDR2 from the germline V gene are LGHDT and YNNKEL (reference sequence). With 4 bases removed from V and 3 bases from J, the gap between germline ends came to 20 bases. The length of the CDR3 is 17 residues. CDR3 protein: CASSPRPPGQETDTQYF. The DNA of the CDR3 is TGTGCCAGCAGCCCGCGCCCACCGGGACAAGAAACAGATACGCAGTATTTT.

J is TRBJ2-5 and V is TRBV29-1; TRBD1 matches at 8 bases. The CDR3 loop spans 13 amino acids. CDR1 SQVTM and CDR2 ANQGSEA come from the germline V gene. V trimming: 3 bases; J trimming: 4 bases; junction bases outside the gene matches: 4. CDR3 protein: CSVDTTGGETQYF. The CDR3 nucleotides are TGCAGCGTTGACACCACAGGGGGAGAGACCCAGTACTTC.

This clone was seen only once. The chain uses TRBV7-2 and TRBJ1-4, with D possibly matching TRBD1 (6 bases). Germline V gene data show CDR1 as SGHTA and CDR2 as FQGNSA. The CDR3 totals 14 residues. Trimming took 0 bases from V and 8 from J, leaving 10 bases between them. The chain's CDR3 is CASSLAGAGEKLFF. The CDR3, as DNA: TGTGCCAGCAGCTTAGCGGGGGCGGGCGAAAAACTGTTTTTT.

CDR3 loop: CASSLLGDQPQHF. DNA of the CDR3: TGTGCCAGCAGCTTGCTAGGGGATCAGCCCCAGCATTTT. This chain uses TRBV5-5 with TRBJ1-5; tentative D call: TRBD1 (5 bases). The CDR3 totals 13 residues. Germline-derived CDR1 and CDR2 are SGHKS and YYEKEE (reference sequence). V lost 1 base, J lost 5 bases, and 7 bases lay in between.

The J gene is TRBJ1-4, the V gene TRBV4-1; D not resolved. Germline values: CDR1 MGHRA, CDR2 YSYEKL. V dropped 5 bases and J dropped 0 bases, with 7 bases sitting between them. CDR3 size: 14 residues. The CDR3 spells CASSIVSTNEKLFF. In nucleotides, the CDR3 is TGCGCCAGCAGCATCGTATCAACTAATGAAAAACTGTTTTTT.

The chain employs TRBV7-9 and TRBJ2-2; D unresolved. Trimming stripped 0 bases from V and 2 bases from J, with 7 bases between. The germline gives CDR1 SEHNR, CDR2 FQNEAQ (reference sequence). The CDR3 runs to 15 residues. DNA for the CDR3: TGTGCCAGCAGCTTAGCCCTAGATAACACCGGGGAGCTGTTTTTT. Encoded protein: CASSLALDNTGELFF.

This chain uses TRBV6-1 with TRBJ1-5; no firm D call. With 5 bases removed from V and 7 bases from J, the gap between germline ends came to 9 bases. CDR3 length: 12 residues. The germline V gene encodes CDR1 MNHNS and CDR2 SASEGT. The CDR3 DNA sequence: TGTGCCAGCAGTCTAGGTTTGCAGCCCCAGCATTTT. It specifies CASSLGLQPQHF.

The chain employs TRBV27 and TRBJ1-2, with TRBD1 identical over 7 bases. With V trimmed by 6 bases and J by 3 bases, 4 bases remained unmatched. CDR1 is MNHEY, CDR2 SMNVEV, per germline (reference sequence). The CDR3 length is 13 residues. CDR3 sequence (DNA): TGTGCCAGCAGCCCGGGACAGTACTATGGCTACACCTTC. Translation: CASSPGQYYGYTF.

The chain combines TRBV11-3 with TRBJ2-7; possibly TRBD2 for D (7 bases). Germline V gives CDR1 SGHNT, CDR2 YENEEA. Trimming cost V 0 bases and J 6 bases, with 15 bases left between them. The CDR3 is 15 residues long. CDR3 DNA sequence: TGTGCCAGCAGCTTAGATCCGGGGGGCGTCGGCGAGCAGTACTTC. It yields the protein CASSLDPGGVGEQYF. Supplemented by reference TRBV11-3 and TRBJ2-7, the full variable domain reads EAGVVQSPRYKIIEKKQPVAFWCNPISGHNTLYWYLQNLGQGPELLIRYENEEAVDDSQLPKDRFSAERLKGVDSTLKIQPAELGDSAVYLCASSLDPGGVGEQYFGPGTRLTVT.

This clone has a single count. The CDR3 here is CASSEQGTSSYEQYV. In nucleotides, the CDR3 is TGTGCCAGCAGTGAACAGGGCACGAGCTCCTACGAGCAGTACGTC. This sequence joins TRBV28 and TRBJ2-7; possibly TRBD1 for D (6 bases). Germline lookup yields CDR1 MDHEN and CDR2 SYDVKM. The CDR3 runs 15 residues. Trimming stripped 5 bases from V and 0 bases from J, with 14 bases between.

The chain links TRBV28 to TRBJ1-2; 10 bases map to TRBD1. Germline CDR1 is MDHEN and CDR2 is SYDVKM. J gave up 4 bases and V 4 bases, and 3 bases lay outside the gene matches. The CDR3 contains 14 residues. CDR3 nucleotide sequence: TGTGCCAGCAGTTGGGACAGGGGTTCCTATGGCTACACCTTC. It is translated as CASSWDRGSYGYTF.

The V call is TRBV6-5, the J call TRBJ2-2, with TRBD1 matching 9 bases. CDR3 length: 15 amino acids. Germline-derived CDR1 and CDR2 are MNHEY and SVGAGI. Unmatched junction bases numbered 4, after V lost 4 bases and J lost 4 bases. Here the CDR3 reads CASSLQGALTGELFF. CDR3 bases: TGTGCCAGCAGTTTACAGGGGGCACTCACCGGGGAGCTGTTTTTT.

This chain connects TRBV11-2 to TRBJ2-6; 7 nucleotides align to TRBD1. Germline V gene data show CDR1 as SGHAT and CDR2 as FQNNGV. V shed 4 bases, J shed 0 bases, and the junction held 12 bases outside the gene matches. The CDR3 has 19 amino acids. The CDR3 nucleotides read TGTGCCAGCAGCTCCCCCTTCCGGACAGGCTCCTCTGGGGCCAACGTCCTGACTTTC. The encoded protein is CASSSPFRTGSSGANVLTF.

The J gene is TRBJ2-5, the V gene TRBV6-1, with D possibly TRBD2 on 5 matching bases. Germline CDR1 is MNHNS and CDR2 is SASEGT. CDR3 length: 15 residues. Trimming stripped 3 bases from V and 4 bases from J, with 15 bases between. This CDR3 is CASSDPRGRRETQYF. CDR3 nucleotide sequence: TGTGCCAGCAGTGACCCAAGAGGGCGGAGAGAGACCCAGTACTTC.

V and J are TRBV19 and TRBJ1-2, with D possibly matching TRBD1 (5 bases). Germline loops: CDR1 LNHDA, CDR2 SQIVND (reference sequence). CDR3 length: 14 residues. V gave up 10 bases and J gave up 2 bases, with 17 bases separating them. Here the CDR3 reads CATRGDFSNYGYTF. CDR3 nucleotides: TGTGCCACCAGAGGGGACTTCAGCAACTATGGCTACACCTTC.

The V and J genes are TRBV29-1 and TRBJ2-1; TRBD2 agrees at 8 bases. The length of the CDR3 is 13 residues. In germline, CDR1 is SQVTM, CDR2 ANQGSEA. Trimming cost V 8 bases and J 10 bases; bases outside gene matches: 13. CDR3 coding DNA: TGCAGCTCGCTTAGCGGGGTGTCACGGGAGCAGTTCTTC. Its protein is CSSLSGVSREQFF.

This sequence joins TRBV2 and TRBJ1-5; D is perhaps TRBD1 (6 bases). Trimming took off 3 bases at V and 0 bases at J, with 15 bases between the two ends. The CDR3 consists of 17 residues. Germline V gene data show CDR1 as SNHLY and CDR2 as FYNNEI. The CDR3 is CASSDGTSFYSNQPQHF. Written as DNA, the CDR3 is TGTGCCAGCAGTGATGGGACATCATTTTATAGCAATCAGCCCCAGCATTTT.

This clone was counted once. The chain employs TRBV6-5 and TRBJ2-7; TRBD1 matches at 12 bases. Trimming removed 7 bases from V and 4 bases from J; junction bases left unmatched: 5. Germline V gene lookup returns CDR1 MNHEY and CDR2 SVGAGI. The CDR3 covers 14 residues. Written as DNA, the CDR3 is TGTGCCAGCACCCGGGACAGGGGGCCGTACGAGCAGTACTTC. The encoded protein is CASTRDRGPYEQYF.

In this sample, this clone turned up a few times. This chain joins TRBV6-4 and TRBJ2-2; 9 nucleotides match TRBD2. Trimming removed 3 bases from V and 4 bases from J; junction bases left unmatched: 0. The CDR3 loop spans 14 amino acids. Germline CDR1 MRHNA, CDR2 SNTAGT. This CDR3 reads CASSDSGGTGELFF. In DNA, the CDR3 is TGTGCCAGCAGTGATAGCGGGGGCACCGGGGAGCTGTTTTTT.

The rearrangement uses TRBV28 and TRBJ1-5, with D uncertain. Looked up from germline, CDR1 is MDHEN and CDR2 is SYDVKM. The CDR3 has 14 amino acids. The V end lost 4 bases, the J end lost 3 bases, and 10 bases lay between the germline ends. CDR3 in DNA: TGTGCCAGCAGTTCCGGGAGGGACAATCAGCCCCAGCATTTT. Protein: CASSSGRDNQPQHF.

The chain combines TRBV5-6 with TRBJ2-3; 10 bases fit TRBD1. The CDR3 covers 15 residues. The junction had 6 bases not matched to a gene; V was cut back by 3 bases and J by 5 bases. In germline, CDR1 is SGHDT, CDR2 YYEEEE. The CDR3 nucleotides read TGTGCCAGCAGCTCCTATGGACAGGGGGGAGATACGCAGTATTTT. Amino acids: CASSSYGQGGDTQYF. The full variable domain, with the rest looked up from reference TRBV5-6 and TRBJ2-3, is DAGVTQSPTHLIKTRGQQVTLRCSPKSGHDTVSWYQQALGQGPQFIFQYYEEEERQRGNFPDRFSGHQFPNYSSELNVNALLLGDSALYLCASSSYGQGGDTQYFGPGTRLTVL.

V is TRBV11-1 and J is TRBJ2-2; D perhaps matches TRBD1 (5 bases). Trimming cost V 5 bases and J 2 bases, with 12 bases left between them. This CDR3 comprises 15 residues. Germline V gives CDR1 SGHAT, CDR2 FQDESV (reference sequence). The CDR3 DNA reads TGTGCCAGCAGCCAGACAGCCGTCAACACCGGGGAGCTGTTTTTT. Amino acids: CASSQTAVNTGELFF.